This TCR beta chain is drawn from a study of blood T cell repertoires in COVID-19 (TCRdb year 2020). Background for the entire study: Samples from collaborators originated in the United States, Italy and Spain and spanned both the acute and convalescent phases of COVID-19. HLA class I and class II types, where available, came from metadata supplied by the sample provider rather than from assay-based typing. Sample metadata almost always included a de-identified subject ID, COVID-19 status, age in years and sex. The material from the prospective study consisted of cDNA or gDNA derived from T cells, B-cell-depleted T cells, or PBMCs. The repertoires were made available in a free public database intended to serve as a resource for research on the immune response to SARS-CoV-2. The samples were drawn from two sources: the first 160 participants of the ongoing ImmuneRACE study, and 1,200 or so subjects contributed by 6 global collaborators. Subjects who had been exposed to COVID-19, were actively infected with it, or had recovered from it provided the deeply sampled blood TCRbeta repertoires that made up the dataset. What the research found in general, with its limitations: How much clinical and demographic metadata was included differed by source and by participant, and the metadata was provided uncurated.

Remarks on this clone: Its antigen is not yet known. Base qualities were left out, and no much larger clone turns up one base away.

From cysteine to phenylalanine, the CDR3 is 15 amino acids long. Only the CDR3 portion is preserved as DNA: 45 bases, with reading frame beginning at the first base. From a lookup of the germline V gene (reference sequence), CDR1 and CDR2 are MNHEY and SMNVEV. A distance of 13 bases separates the germline ends of V and J, which lose 5 bases and 3 bases respectively. TCRbeta CDR3 regions were amplified from genomic DNA using the immunoSEQ Assay, a bias-controlled multiplex PCR. Regarding the original processing steps: Nucleated cell counts per sample were estimated from amplification of reference gene primers within the assay. To quantify the absolute abundance of each unique TCRbeta CDR3 rearrangement, sequence reads were collapsed and filtered. For each sample, productive Simpson clonality was calculated as the square root of Simpson's diversity index across productive rearrangements. Drawn from immuneACCESS, this table holds only the in-frame rearrangements with V and J called that TCRdb kept. Clones are partly lost; checked studies trace under half to an unresolved V gene and leave the rest unexplained. The DNA was the basis for D and trimming; V, J and clone size are from that table. In all, the sample holds roughly 100,000 clones, and approximately 90% of those were seen once. The biggest ten clones account for roughly 5% of the sample.

The collaborating institutions used their own protocols to collect whole blood in K2EDTA tubes. For TCRbeta analysis, collaborators shipped samples as frozen whole blood, isolated PBMCs, or DNA extracted from either of those sample types. Sequencing was done on a sample of peripheral blood. This sequence originates from a woman older than 75 with active COVID-19. The chain is made from TRBV27 and TRBJ2-2, with no confident D gene call. The DNA sequence is given as TGTGCCAGCAGTGAATTCGCACTTTACACCGGGGAGCTGTTTTTT. This sequence encodes CASSEFALYTGELFF.